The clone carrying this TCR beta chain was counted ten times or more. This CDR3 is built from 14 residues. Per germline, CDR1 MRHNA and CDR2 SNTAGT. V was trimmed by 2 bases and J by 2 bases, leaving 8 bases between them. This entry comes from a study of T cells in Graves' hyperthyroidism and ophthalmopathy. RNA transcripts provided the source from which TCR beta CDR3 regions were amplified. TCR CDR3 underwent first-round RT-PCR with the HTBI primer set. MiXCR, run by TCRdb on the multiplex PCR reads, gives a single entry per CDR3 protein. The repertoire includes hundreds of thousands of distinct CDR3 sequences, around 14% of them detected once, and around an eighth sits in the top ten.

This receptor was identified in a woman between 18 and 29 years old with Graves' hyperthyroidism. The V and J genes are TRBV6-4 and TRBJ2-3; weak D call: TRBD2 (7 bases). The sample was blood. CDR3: CASSDGGATDTQYF. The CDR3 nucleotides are TGTGCCAGCAGTGACGGGGGGGCCACAGATACGCAGTATTTT.